The 21 T cell receptor beta chains reported below all come from one sample, sequenced in a study of blood T cell repertoires in COVID-19. TCRdb keeps only in-frame clones here, not all; method: immunoSEQ multiplex PCR. The sample has a few hundred thousand clones; around 84% are singletons. Specimen: peripheral blood. These receptors were collected from a man aged 55-75 years with acute or convalescent COVID-19.

The rearrangement links TRBV5-1 to TRBJ2-1; 13 bases are shared with TRBD2. V gave up 0 bases and J gave up 5 bases; unmatched junction bases: 2. The germline V gene encodes CDR1 SGHRS and CDR2 YFSETQ. This CDR3 spans 16 amino acids. CDR3 amino acids: CASSLGLAGGNNEQFF. The CDR3 DNA follows: TGCGCCAGCAGCTTGGGACTAGCGGGGGGAAACAATGAGCAGTTCTTC.

V and J are TRBV12-5 and TRBJ2-5; TRBD2 might be the D (5 bases). CDR1 LGHNT and CDR2 FRNRAP come from the germline V gene. Trimming pared 6 bases from V and 1 base from J, leaving 9 bases between. This CDR3 is 13 amino acids long. CDR3: CASGRASQETQYF. DNA of the CDR3: TGTGCTAGTGGGAGGGCCTCCCAAGAGACCCAGTACTTC.

The chain combines TRBV5-1 with TRBJ2-1, with TRBD2 matching over 9 bases. The CDR3 length is 18 residues. The trim removed 7 bases at V and 1 base at J, leaving 15 bases unmatched. The germline CDR1 and CDR2 sequences are SGHRS and YFSETQ. CDR3: CASQSGRGGSISYNEQFF. The CDR3 region has the DNA TGCGCCAGCCAGTCAGGGCGGGGGGGCTCGATTTCCTACAATGAGCAGTTCTTC.

This chain joins TRBV27 and TRBJ2-7, with TRBD2 matching 9 bases. The CDR3 is 14 residues long. The V gene end was trimmed by 2 bases and the J gene end by 6 bases; junction bases not matched to a gene: 5. Germline CDR1 is MNHEY and CDR2 is SMNVEV (reference sequence). The CDR3 DNA sequence: TGTGCCAGCAGTTTAAGCGGGGGGAGGGGCGAGCAGTACTTC. Its protein is CASSLSGGRGEQYF.

This clone was counted between two and nine times. This chain joins TRBV7-6 and TRBJ2-1; weak D call: TRBD1 (6 bases). CDR1 and CDR2 (germline): SGHVS, FNYEAQ. The V and J ends lost 2 bases and 10 bases respectively, with 24 bases between them. The CDR3 runs 17 residues. This CDR3 is CASSLSFRGIRAREQFF. The CDR3 DNA is TGTGCCAGCAGCTTATCTTTTAGGGGGATACGGGCGCGAGAGCAGTTCTTC.

V gene TRBV6-1 combines with J gene TRBJ2-4, with TRBD2 as a possible D gene (7 bases). The V end was cut by 4 bases, the J end by 6 bases, with 19 bases between. The CDR3 loop spans 16 amino acids. Germline V gene data show CDR1 as MNHNS and CDR2 as SASEGT. The DNA for the CDR3 is TGTGCCAGCAGTGTTAAGGGGGGGGCGAGCAGAAACATTCAGTACTTC. This sequence encodes CASSVKGGASRNIQYF.

The rearrangement links TRBV28 to TRBJ2-5; 8 bases are a match to TRBD2. V lost 1 base and J lost 0; bases outside the gene matches: 4. Germline V CDR1 and CDR2: MDHEN, SYDVKM. The length of the CDR3 is 16 residues. In nucleotides, the CDR3 is TGTGCCAGCAGTTTATACGGGGGGGCGTACCAAGAGACCCAGTACTTC. This gives the protein CASSLYGGAYQETQYF.

The rearrangement links TRBV18 to TRBJ1-6, with D maybe TRBD1 (6 bases). V lost 4 bases, J lost 9 bases, and 13 bases lay in between. The V gene's germline CDR1 is KGHSH and CDR2 LQKENI. The CDR3 runs 14 residues. CDR3 region: CASSRVDSPSPLHF. The CDR3 region has the DNA TGTGCCAGCTCACGGGTGGACAGTCCTTCACCCCTCCACTTT.

The rearrangement links TRBV7-3 to TRBJ2-3; D possibly corresponds to TRBD1 (6 bases). Trimming removed 2 bases at V and 0 bases at J, with 15 bases between. Germline assignment: CDR1 SGHTA and CDR2 FQGTGA. The CDR3 extends over 17 amino acids. The DNA of the CDR3 is TGTGCCAGCAGCTTACCCTCGGACAGAAGAAGCACAGATACGCAGTATTTT. Amino acids: CASSLPSDRRSTDTQYF. Full variable domain (outside the CDR3, taken from reference TRBV7-3 and TRBJ2-3): GAGVSQTPSNKVTEKGKYVELRCDPISGHTALYWYRQSLGQGPEFLIYFQGTGAADDSGLPNDRFFAVRPEGSVSTLKIQRTERGDSAVYLCASSLPSDRRSTDTQYFGPGTRLTVL.

This clone showed up just a few times. The chain recombines TRBV10-3 with TRBJ2-7; no clear D gene. The CDR3 runs to 14 residues. Trimming left V 3 bases short and J 0 bases short, with 9 bases between. The germline V gene encodes CDR1 ENHRY and CDR2 SYGVKD. Here the CDR3 reads CAISDGRSSYEQYF. Written as DNA, the CDR3 is TGTGCCATCAGTGACGGCCGGAGCTCCTACGAGCAGTACTTC.

The chain employs TRBV7-6 and TRBJ2-7; tentatively, D is TRBD1 (5 bases). Trimming removed 3 bases at V and 5 bases at J, with 11 bases between. This CDR3 contains 13 residues. Germline-derived CDR1 and CDR2 are SGHVS and FNYEAQ. The CDR3 loop is CASSLGLGNEQYF. As DNA, the CDR3 is TGTGCCAGCAGCTTGGGGCTCGGTAACGAGCAGTACTTC.

The chain carries TRBV6-2 or TRBV6-3 and TRBJ1-6; D perhaps matches TRBD1 (5 bases). Trimming left V 2 bases short and J 9 bases short, with 14 bases between. This CDR3 has 15 residues. Germline values: CDR1 MNHEY, CDR2 SVGEGT. The CDR3 sequence: CASSYQQGVGSPLHF. As DNA, the CDR3 is TGTGCCAGCAGTTACCAACAAGGGGTGGGTTCACCCCTCCACTTT.

The CDR3 nucleotides read TGTGCCAGCAGTTTATCGACAGGGTGGGATCAGCCCCAGCATTTT. Residues: CASSLSTGWDQPQHF. This sequence joins TRBV27 and TRBJ1-5, with 7 positions matching TRBD1. V dropped 0 bases and J dropped 5; count of bases not matched to a gene: 4. The CDR3 is made up of 15 amino acids. CDR1 MNHEY and CDR2 SMNVEV come from the germline V gene (reference sequence).

CDR3 in amino acids: CATRDRGTYEQYF. CDR3 nucleotide sequence: TGTGCTACCCGGGACAGGGGAACCTACGAGCAGTACTTC. The J gene is TRBJ2-7, the V gene TRBV19; 10 bases match TRBD1. The CDR3 sequence is 13 residues long. From germline, CDR1 is LNHDA and CDR2 SQIVND (reference sequence).

The V call is TRBV5-8, the J call TRBJ2-3; D gene uncertain. Germline CDR1 and CDR2: SGHTS and YDEGEE. V gave up 2 bases and J gave up 7 bases, with 17 bases separating them. This CDR3 has 15 amino acids. CDR3 DNA sequence: TGTGCCAGCAGCTTTTTCGGCCTCCCAGGAAATACGCAGTATTTT. Its protein is CASSFFGLPGNTQYF.

This clone was detected only a few times. The rearrangement uses TRBV9 and TRBJ2-3; 9 bases fit TRBD1. CDR3 length equals 16 residues. Germline CDR1 SGDLS, CDR2 YYNGEE. V lost 3 bases, J lost 0 bases, and 5 bases stayed unmatched. The CDR3 spells CASSAGTGLSTDTQYF. The CDR3 DNA reads as TGTGCCAGCAGCGCTGGGACAGGGTTGAGCACAGATACGCAGTATTTT.

As for this clone: The junction departs from the called germline gene at one end, perhaps through a read error. The chain employs TRBV27 and TRBJ2-4; 12 bases fit TRBD2. The CDR3 is 13 amino acids. The germline V gene has CDR1 MNHEY and CDR2 SMNVEV (reference sequence). Here the CDR3 DNA reads TGTGCCAGCAAGTCTAGCGGGGGGGGCCCCGATCACTTC. Translation gives CASKSSGGGPDHF.

This clone was counted a few times. The rearrangement uses TRBV9 and TRBJ1-4; D is perhaps TRBD1 (5 bases). This CDR3 is built from 14 residues. Trimming pared 4 bases from V and 3 bases from J, leaving 10 bases between. In germline, CDR1 is SGDLS, CDR2 YYNGEE. DNA for the CDR3: TGTGCCAGCAGCCAAGGGGTGGCTAATGAAAAACTGTTTTTT. Amino acids: CASSQGVANEKLFF.

The V call is TRBV19, the J call TRBJ2-7; tentative D call: TRBD2 (5 bases). V was cut by 3 bases and J by 2 bases, with 11 bases left in between. The CDR3 runs to 14 residues. Germline V CDR1 and CDR2: LNHDA, SQIVND (reference sequence). CDR3 sequence: CASSMSAGAYEQYF. The CDR3 nucleotides read TGTGCCAGTAGTATGAGCGCCGGGGCCTACGAGCAGTACTTC.

This chain links TRBV3-1 (or the pseudogene TRBV3-2) with TRBJ1-2; perhaps TRBD1 as D (5 bases). The V gene's germline CDR1 is LGHDT and CDR2 YNNKEL (reference sequence). This CDR3 has 13 amino acids. V was pared by 4 bases and J by 7 bases, with 13 bases between. The CDR3 here is CASSPGFVGGYTF. The CDR3 region has the DNA TGTGCCAGCAGCCCAGGGTTTGTGGGTGGCTACACCTTC.

V and J are TRBV12-3 or TRBV12-4 and TRBJ1-2, with D tentatively TRBD1 (6 bases). The CDR3 covers 13 residues. The V gene lost 7 bases and the J gene lost 2 bases, with 11 bases spanning the gap. This CDR3 is CASTLDRNYGYTF. The CDR3 DNA follows: TGTGCCAGCACCCTCGACAGGAACTATGGCTACACCTTC.